Here is one T cell receptor beta chain with its context. In this sample, this clonotype turned up a few times. Its antigen target is currently unknown. No base quality values were provided; no much bigger clone lies one nucleotide off. This record comes from a study of T-cell memory formation after mild COVID-19 (dated by TCRdb to about 2021). Turning to the overall study: TCR sequence clusters from the two donors were largely donor specific. The cohort comprised two young, previously healthy adult volunteers, one female and one male. T-cell clones expanding and contracting after mild COVID-19 in a couple of donors were tracked by longitudinal TCRalpha and TCRbeta repertoire sequencing. The full study reports these points: SARS-CoV-2 specificity was not confirmed for the second-wave clones peaking on day 37. From day 15 to 85, contracting clones showed balanced CD4/CD8 phenotypes, whereas a second wave of clones that expanded from day 15 to 37 leaned towards CD4+. Contracting CD4+ clones were found mainly in CM and EM memory subsets, while CD8+ clones were enriched in EMRA. Some responding clones were detected in pre-infection memory, which suggested that pre-existing cross-reactive memory T cells had joined the SARS-CoV-2 response. The study included only a couple of mild cases, and larger cohorts that include severe cases with pre-infection samples were judged to be necessary.

Sequencing relied on an Illumina NovaSeq 6000. TCRalpha and TCRbeta cDNA libraries were constructed by 5'RACE with constant-segment primers, with sample barcodes and unique molecular identifiers being introduced. Trizol reagent was used to extract RNA from every sample. Libraries were amplified in two PCR steps, with a second sample barcode and Illumina TruSeq adapters added in the second step. The libraries were sequenced on an Illumina NovaSeq using 2 x 150 bp paired-end reads. In the source study's methods: The reads were demultiplexed and collapsed into UMI-guided consensus sequences using migec v1.2.7. Using mixcr v2.1.11, the UMI consensuses were aligned to TRA and TRB V and J templates and assembled into clonotypes. A clonotype was counted as expanded or contracted only if both edgeR and NoisET called the change significant, with noise models trained on biological replicates. edgeR calls used a false discovery rate-adjusted p below 0.01 and a log2 fold-change threshold of 1. PCA with hierarchical clustering of max-normalized trajectories of the 1000 most abundant clonotypes was used as exploratory dynamics analysis. Separately sequenced CD4+ and CD8+ repertoires were used to assign the CD4 or CD8 phenotype of responding clones. TCRdb redid the processing of the public reads, applying fastp at Q25 and MiXCR, and retained in-frame beta chains. Each entry is one CDR3 protein sequence, shown with its most common DNA and genes. The V and J calls here are based on TCRdb, not the publication. Here the sample has hundreds of thousands of distinct CDR3 sequences; roughly 25% occur a single time. Of the sample, 12% is held by the ten largest clones.

CDR1 and CDR2 were assigned from the germline V gene (reference sequence) as DFQATT and SNEGSKA. Its CDR3 holds 12 amino acids, cysteine through phenylalanine. The CDR3 DNA has 36 bases and is translated from base 1. Ficoll-Paque density gradient centrifugation was the method used to isolate PBMCs. This TCR was sampled from an adult woman who had mild COVID-19 (a few samples of this study predate the infection). The sample titles of this study are shuffled in the database, so cell type and time point are left out; the donor was told from shared clones. Recombination connected TRBV20-1 to TRBJ1-1; the central 7 bases match TRBD1. Sequencing was performed on PBMCs or a T cell subset sorted from them (not recorded which). The CDR3 protein: CGGPQGGTEAFF. In nucleotide form, the sequence is TGCGGGGGACCGCAGGGGGGAACTGAAGCTTTCTTT.